This TCR beta chain stems from a study of Graves' ophthalmopathy and Graves' hyperthyroidism. This clonotype was counted only a few times. Its antigen is not known. This could be a read error, since a much larger clone is one nucleotide away. RNA transcripts provided the template for amplifying TCR beta CDR3 regions. RT-PCR in the first round used HTBI primers; a second-round multiplex PCR followed. MiXCR was run by TCRdb on the multiplex PCR reads, yielding one entry per CDR3 protein. The sample has 300,000 to 500,000 distinct CDR3 sequences, 15% to 19% seen once. The CDR3 has 16 amino acids. Germline V lookup: CDR1 MGHDK, CDR2 SYGVNS. Study outcomes and limitations: Sensitivity of 60% to 71% and specificity of approximately 72% were achieved by the model that predicted ophthalmopathy progression. With approximately 88% sensitivity and more than 75% specificity, a 13-signature model separated ophthalmopathy from stable hyperthyroidism.

Clinicians made diagnoses from clinical symptoms, serum thyroxine, TRAb, thyroid ultrasound and orbital computed tomography. The chain combines TRBV25-1 with TRBJ2-2; 8 nucleotides line up with TRBD1. Sample: peripheral blood. The source of this sequence is a woman younger than 35 with stable Graves' hyperthyroidism. The CDR3 reads CASSEAGGPNTGELCF. The DNA for the CDR3 is TGTGCCAGCAGTGAGGCAGGGGGCCCTAACACCGGGGAGCTGTGTTTT.